The 18 T cell receptor beta chains presented below share a single source sample, sequenced in a study of T cells after yellow fever vaccination. One entry per CDR3 protein results from TCRdb running MiXCR on the 5' RACE reads. This sample has roughly 180,000 distinct CDR3 sequences, with roughly 6.4% found just once. This specimen consisted of CD4+ T cells sorted from PBMCs, obtained on the day of the first yellow fever vaccination. The receptors originated from a man aged 18 to 29 who received the YFV17D yellow fever vaccine.

At least ten counts were recorded for this clonotype. This sequence joins TRBV5-1 and TRBJ2-2, with D maybe TRBD1 (5 bases). This CDR3 contains 14 residues. The germline gives CDR1 SGHRS, CDR2 YFSETQ. With 1 base removed from V and 5 bases from J, the gap between germline ends came to 9 bases. The CDR3 DNA follows: TGCGCCAGCAGCTTGCAGGGTTCAACCGGGGAGCTGTTTTTT. It specifies CASSLQGSTGELFF.

This clonotype showed up just a few times. The chain combines TRBV29-1 with TRBJ2-1; no clear D gene. CDR3 length: 12 amino acids. Germline V gives CDR1 SQVTM, CDR2 ANQGSEA. V lost 3 bases, J lost 6 bases, and 9 bases lay in between. This chain's CDR3 is CSVDSERNEQFF. The CDR3 DNA reads as TGCAGCGTTGACTCGGAGCGCAATGAGCAGTTCTTC.

The chain employs TRBV7-9 and TRBJ2-1, with D perhaps assigned TRBD1 or TRBD2 (5 bases each). The V gene's germline CDR1 is SEHNR and CDR2 FQNEAQ (reference sequence). The CDR3 has 14 amino acids. The ends were cut back, 0 bases at V and 9 bases at J, with 12 bases in the middle. The chain's CDR3 is CASSLALRGGEQFF. CDR3 bases: TGTGCCAGCAGCTTAGCTCTTCGGGGCGGTGAGCAGTTCTTC.

This clonotype appeared many times. This chain joins TRBV7-9 and TRBJ1-4, with D perhaps TRBD1 (5 bases). Germline V gene data show CDR1 as SEHNR and CDR2 as FQNEAQ (reference sequence). The CDR3 spans 18 residues. Trimming shortened V by 0 bases and J by 8 bases, and 22 bases separated the two germline ends. In nucleotides, the CDR3 is TGTGCCAGCAGCTTAGCGTCGATTAGACAGCTGACGAAGGAAAAACTGTTTTTT. Amino acids: CASSLASIRQLTKEKLFF.

This clonotype was recorded many times. The J gene is TRBJ2-2, the V gene TRBV5-1; D gene uncertain. CDR1 and CDR2 from the germline V gene are SGHRS and YFSETQ. V lost 4 bases and J lost 4, with 17 bases in between. There are 16 residues in the CDR3. CDR3 region: CASSLTARRATGELFF. The CDR3 region has the DNA TGCGCCAGCAGCCTGACCGCTCGACGGGCCACCGGGGAGCTGTTTTTT.

This clonotype has a count of ten or more. V usage is TRBV19 and J usage is TRBJ2-2; D may match TRBD1 or TRBD2 (5 bases each). Looked up from germline, CDR1 is LNHDA and CDR2 is SQIVND (reference sequence). The CDR3 extends over 15 amino acids. The ends were cut back, 3 bases at V and 1 base at J, with 9 bases in the middle. CDR3 region: CASSMGRRNTGELFF. CDR3 in DNA: TGTGCCAGTAGTATGGGACGGAGGAACACCGGGGAGCTGTTTTTT. Looking up the rest from reference TRBV19 and TRBJ2-2 gives the full variable domain: DGGITQSPKYLFRKEGQNVTLSCEQNLNHDAMYWYRQDPGQGLRLIYYSQIVNDFQKGDIAEGYSVSREKKESFPLTVTSAQKNPTAFYLCASSMGRRNTGELFFGEGSRLTVL.

This clonotype occurred many times. V and J are TRBV7-2 and TRBJ2-5; D gene uncertain. The CDR3 runs to 12 residues. V dropped 10 bases and J dropped 3 bases, with 12 bases sitting between them. Germline CDR1 SGHTA, CDR2 FQGNSA. This chain's CDR3 is CATSGAEETQYF. In nucleotides, the CDR3 is TGTGCCACCTCGGGCGCAGAAGAGACCCAGTACTTC. Complete variable domain (other parts from reference TRBV7-2 and TRBJ2-5): GAGVSQSPSNKVTEKGKDVELRCDPISGHTALYWYRQSLGQGLEFLIYFQGNSAPDKSGLPSDRFSAERTGGSVSTLTIQRTQQEDSAVYLCATSGAEETQYFGPGTRLLVL.

This clonotype was seen many times. The V and J genes are TRBV12-3 or TRBV12-4 and TRBJ2-3; 7 positions agree with TRBD2. The CDR3 is 13 amino acids. Trimming removed 2 bases from V and 4 bases from J; junction bases left unmatched: 0. The CDR3 DNA is TGTGCCAGCAGTTTACGGGGGGCAGATACGCAGTATTTT. This codes for CASSLRGADTQYF.

CDR3 sequence: CATSARPRSPLHF. The CDR3 DNA follows: TGCGCCACCTCGGCACGGCCTCGATCACCCCTCCACTTT. The chain has TRBV5-1 and TRBJ1-6; D remains ambiguous. V dropped 9 bases and J dropped 10 bases, with 17 bases sitting between them. CDR1 and CDR2 (germline): SGHRS, YFSETQ. CDR3 length: 13 amino acids.

This clonotype was counted ten times or more. V and J are TRBV7-9 and TRBJ2-3; the D gene is possibly TRBD2 (7 bases). V was clipped by 6 bases and J by 1 base, with 14 bases between them. The CDR3 covers 15 residues. The germline V gene has CDR1 SEHNR and CDR2 FQNEAQ (reference sequence). The CDR3 loop is CASRFQGGGTDTQYF. Here the CDR3 DNA reads TGTGCCAGCAGGTTCCAAGGGGGGGGCACAGATACGCAGTATTTT. Full variable domain (outside the CDR3, taken from reference TRBV7-9 and TRBJ2-3): DTGVSQNPRHKITKRGQNVTFRCDPISEHNRLYWYRQTLGQGPEFLTYFQNEAQLEKSRLLSDRFSAERPKGSFSTLEIQRTEQGDSAMYLCASRFQGGGTDTQYFGPGTRLTVL.

This clonotype showed up just a few times. V usage is TRBV9 and J usage is TRBJ2-3, with unresolved D. The CDR3 totals 14 residues. The germline V and J ends were trimmed by 2 bases and 3 bases, with 10 bases remaining between them. CDR1 and CDR2 from the germline V gene are SGDLS and YYNGEE. CDR3: CASSVNYRTDTQYF. CDR3 DNA sequence: TGTGCCAGCAGCGTTAACTACAGAACAGATACGCAGTATTTT.

This clonotype was recorded at least ten times. The chain uses TRBV18 and TRBJ2-5; D call uncertain. Looked up from germline, CDR1 is KGHSH and CDR2 is LQKENI. CDR3 length: 14 residues. The V gene lost 2 bases and the J gene lost 0 bases, with 7 bases spanning the gap. This CDR3 is CASSPRMNQETQYF. The CDR3 nucleotides read TGTGCCAGCTCACCAAGGATGAACCAAGAGACCCAGTACTTC. Supplemented by reference TRBV18 and TRBJ2-5, the full variable domain reads NAGVMQNPRHLVRRRGQEARLRCSPMKGHSHVYWYRQLPEEGLKFMVYLQKENIIDESGMPKERFSAEFPKEGPSILRIQQVVRGDSAAYFCASSPRMNQETQYFGPGTRLLVL.

This clonotype was seen repeatedly, ten times or more. V and J are TRBV28 and TRBJ2-7; 11 nucleotides line up with TRBD1. The CDR3 has 15 residues. Germline V gene sequence: CDR1 MDHEN, CDR2 SYDVKM. V was pared by 6 bases and J by 1 base, with 5 bases of the junction left unmatched. CDR3: CASRRTGGSSYEQYV. CDR3 nucleotides: TGTGCCAGCAGGCGGACAGGGGGCAGTTCCTACGAGCAGTACGTC.

This clonotype has at least ten counts. The genes are TRBV10-3 and TRBJ2-7; D may be TRBD1 or TRBD2 (6 bases each). V was cut by 2 bases and J by 5 bases, with 19 bases left in between. CDR3 size: 16 residues. The germline V gene has CDR1 ENHRY and CDR2 SYGVKD. CDR3: CAISEPAPGAFHEQYV. CDR3 DNA: TGTGCCATCAGTGAGCCCGCCCCGGGGGCCTTCCACGAGCAGTACGTC.

This chain uses TRBV2 with TRBJ2-1; perhaps TRBD1 as D (6 bases). Germline V gene lookup returns CDR1 SNHLY and CDR2 FYNNEI. The CDR3 runs 19 residues. Trimming left V 5 bases short and J 6 bases short, with 29 bases between. The chain's CDR3 is CASSLDYTGIGILSNEQFF. CDR3 in DNA: TGTGCCAGCAGTCTCGATTATACAGGGATTGGAATCCTCTCCAATGAGCAGTTCTTC.

Ten or more counts support this clonotype. The chain uses TRBV18 and TRBJ2-1; D is perhaps TRBD2 (5 bases). CDR1 and CDR2 from the germline V gene are KGHSH and LQKENI. V shed 3 bases and J shed 7 bases, with 10 bases lying between them. This CDR3 comprises 13 residues. CDR3 protein: CASSPREENEQFF. The CDR3 DNA follows: TGTGCCAGCTCACCTCGGGAAGAGAATGAGCAGTTCTTC.

The table lists this clonotype with many counts. The genes are TRBV20-1 and TRBJ2-5, with no clear D. The CDR3 has 13 residues. V was cut by 5 bases and J by 4 bases, with 14 bases left in between. Germline V lookup: CDR1 DFQATT, CDR2 SNEGSKA (reference sequence). The CDR3 is CSASSGPGETQYF. CDR3 coding DNA: TGCAGTGCTTCCTCCGGCCCGGGAGAGACCCAGTACTTC.

This clonotype was recorded many times. This rearrangement joins TRBV12-5 to TRBJ2-3; no firm D call. This CDR3 comprises 11 residues. V dropped 3 bases and J dropped 5 bases, with 3 bases sitting between them. Per the germline V gene, CDR1 is LGHNT and CDR2 is FRNRAP. This chain's CDR3 is CASGFRDTQYF. The CDR3 bases are TGTGCTAGTGGTTTTAGAGATACGCAGTATTTT.